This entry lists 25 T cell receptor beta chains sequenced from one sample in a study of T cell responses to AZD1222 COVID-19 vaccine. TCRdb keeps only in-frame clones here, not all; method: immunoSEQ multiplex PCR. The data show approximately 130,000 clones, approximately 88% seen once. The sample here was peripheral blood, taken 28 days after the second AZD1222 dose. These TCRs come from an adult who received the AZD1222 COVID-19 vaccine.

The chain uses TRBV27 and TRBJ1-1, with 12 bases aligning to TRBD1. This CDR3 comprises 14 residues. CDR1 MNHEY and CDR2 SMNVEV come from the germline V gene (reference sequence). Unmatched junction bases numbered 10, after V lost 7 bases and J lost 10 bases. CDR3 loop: CASILIGTGGLAFF. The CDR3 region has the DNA TGTGCCAGCATCTTAATCGGGACAGGGGGCTTAGCTTTCTTT.

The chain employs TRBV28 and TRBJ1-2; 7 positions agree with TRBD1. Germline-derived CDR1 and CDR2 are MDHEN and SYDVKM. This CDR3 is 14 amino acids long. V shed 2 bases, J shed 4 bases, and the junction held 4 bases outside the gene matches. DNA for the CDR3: TGTGCCAGCAGTTTAGAGACAGGGAGCTATGGCTACACCTTC. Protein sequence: CASSLETGSYGYTF.

The chain's CDR3 is CASSEYGGRTDTQYF. The CDR3 nucleotides are TGTGCCAGCAGTGAATATGGAGGGCGCACAGATACGCAGTATTTT. J is TRBJ2-3 and V is TRBV25-1; D might be TRBD2 (6 bases). In germline, CDR1 is MGHDK, CDR2 SYGVNS. V lost 0 bases, J lost 1 base, and 8 bases lay in between. The CDR3 is made up of 15 amino acids.

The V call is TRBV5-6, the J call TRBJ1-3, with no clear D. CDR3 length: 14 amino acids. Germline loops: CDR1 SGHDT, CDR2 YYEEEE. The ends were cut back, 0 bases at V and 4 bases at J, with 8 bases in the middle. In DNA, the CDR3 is TGTGCCAGCAGCTTGGCCCACAGAGGAAACACCATATATTTT. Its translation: CASSLAHRGNTIYF.

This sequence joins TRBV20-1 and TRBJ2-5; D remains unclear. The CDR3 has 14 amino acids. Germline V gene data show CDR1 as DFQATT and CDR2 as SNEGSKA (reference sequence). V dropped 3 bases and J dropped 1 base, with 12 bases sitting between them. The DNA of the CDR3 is TGCAGTGCTAGTTCTGTGGCTAGCCAAGAGACCCAGTACTTC. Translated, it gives CSASSVASQETQYF.

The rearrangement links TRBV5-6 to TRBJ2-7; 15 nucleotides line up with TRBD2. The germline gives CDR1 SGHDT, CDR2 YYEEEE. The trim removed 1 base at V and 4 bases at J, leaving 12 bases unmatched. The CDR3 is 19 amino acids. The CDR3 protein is CASSLFGLAGGEGYYEQYF. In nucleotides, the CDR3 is TGTGCCAGCAGCTTGTTTGGACTAGCGGGAGGGGAAGGATATTACGAGCAGTACTTC.

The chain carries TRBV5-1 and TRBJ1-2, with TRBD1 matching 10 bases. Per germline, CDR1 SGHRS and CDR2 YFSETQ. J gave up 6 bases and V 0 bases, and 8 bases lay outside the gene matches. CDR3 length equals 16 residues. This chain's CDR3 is CASSLETGGRRDGYTF. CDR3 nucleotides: TGCGCCAGCAGCTTGGAGACAGGGGGCAGGAGGGATGGCTACACCTTC. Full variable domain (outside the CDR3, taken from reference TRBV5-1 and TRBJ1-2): KAGVTQTPRYLIKTRGQQVTLSCSPISGHRSVSWYQQTPGQGLQFLFEYFSETQRNKGNFPGRFSGRQFSNSRSEMNVSTLELGDSALYLCASSLETGGRRDGYTFGSGTRLTVV.

CDR3 nucleotide sequence: TGCGCCAGCAGCTTGGGACTAGCTGATGAGCAGTTCTTC. Translated, it gives CASSLGLADEQFF. V usage is TRBV5-1 and J usage is TRBJ2-1; 7 positions match TRBD2. This CDR3 has 13 residues. Germline V gene data show CDR1 as SGHRS and CDR2 as YFSETQ. J lost 8 bases, V lost 0 bases, and 2 bases had no gene match.

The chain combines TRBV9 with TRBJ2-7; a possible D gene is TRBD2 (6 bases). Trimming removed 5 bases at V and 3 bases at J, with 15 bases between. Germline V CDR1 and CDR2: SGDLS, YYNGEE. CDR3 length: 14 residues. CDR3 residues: CASSLGVGSYEQYF. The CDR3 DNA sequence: TGTGCCAGCAGTCTGGGGGTCGGGAGCTACGAGCAGTACTTC.

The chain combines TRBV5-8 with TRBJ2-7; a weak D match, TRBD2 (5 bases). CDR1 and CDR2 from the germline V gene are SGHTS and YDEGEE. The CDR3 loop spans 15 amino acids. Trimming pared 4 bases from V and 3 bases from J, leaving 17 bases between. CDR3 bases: TGTGCCAGCAGCCCAGAGTGGACTGCAGTCTACGAGCAGTACTTC. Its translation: CASSPEWTAVYEQYF.

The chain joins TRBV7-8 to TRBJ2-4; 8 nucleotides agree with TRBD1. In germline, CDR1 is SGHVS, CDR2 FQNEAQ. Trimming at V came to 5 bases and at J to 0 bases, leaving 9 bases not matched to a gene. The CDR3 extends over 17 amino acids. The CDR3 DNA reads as TGTGCCAGCAGCCCACGACAGGGGTTCCAAGCCAAAAACATTCAGTACTTC. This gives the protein CASSPRQGFQAKNIQYF.

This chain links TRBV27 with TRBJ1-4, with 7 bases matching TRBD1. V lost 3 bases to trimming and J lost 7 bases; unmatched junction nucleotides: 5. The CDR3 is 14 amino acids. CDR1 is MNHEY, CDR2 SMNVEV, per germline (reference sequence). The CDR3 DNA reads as TGTGCCAGCAGTTTTACAGGGGCGAGTGAAAAACTGTTTTTT. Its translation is CASSFTGASEKLFF.

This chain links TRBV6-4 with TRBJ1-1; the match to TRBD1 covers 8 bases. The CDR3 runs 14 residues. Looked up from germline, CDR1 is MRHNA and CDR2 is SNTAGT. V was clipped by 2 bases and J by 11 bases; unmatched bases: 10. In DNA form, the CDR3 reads TGTGCCAGCAGTGACCCTAATACAGGGGGTATGGCTTTCTTT. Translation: CASSDPNTGGMAFF.

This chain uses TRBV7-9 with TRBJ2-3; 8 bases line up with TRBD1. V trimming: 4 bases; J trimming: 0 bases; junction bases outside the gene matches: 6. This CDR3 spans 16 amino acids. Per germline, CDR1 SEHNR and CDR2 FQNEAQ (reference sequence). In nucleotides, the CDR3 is TGTGCCAGCAGCTATCGGGACAGGTCTAGCACAGATACGCAGTATTTT. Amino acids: CASSYRDRSSTDTQYF.

CDR3 sequence (DNA): TGTGCCTGGAGTGGGCTAGCGGGAGGGAAGACCCAGTACTTC. Protein product: CAWSGLAGGKTQYF. The chain has TRBV30 and TRBJ2-5; 12 nucleotides match TRBD2. This CDR3 spans 14 amino acids. The germline V gene has CDR1 GTSNPN and CDR2 SVGIG (reference sequence). Trimming removed 1 base from V and 6 bases from J; junction bases left unmatched: 3.

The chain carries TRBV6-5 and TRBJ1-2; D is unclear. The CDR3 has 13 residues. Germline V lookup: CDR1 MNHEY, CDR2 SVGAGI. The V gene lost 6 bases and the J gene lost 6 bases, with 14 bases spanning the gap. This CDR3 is CASRFGYIDGYTF. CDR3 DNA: TGTGCCAGCAGGTTCGGGTATATTGATGGCTACACCTTC.

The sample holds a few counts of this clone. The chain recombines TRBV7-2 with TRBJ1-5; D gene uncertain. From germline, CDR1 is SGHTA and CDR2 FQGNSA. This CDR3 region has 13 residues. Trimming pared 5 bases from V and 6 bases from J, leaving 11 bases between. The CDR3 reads CASSKQRGQPQHF. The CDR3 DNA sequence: TGTGCCAGCAGCAAACAGAGAGGTCAGCCCCAGCATTTT. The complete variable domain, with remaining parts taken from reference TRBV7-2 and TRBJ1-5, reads GAGVSQSPSNKVTEKGKDVELRCDPISGHTALYWYRQSLGQGLEFLIYFQGNSAPDKSGLPSDRFSAERTGGSVSTLTIQRTQQEDSAVYLCASSKQRGQPQHFGDGTRLSIL.

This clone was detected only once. CDR3 coding DNA: TGTGCCAGCACCCCCAGGGGAGAGCAGCCCCAGCATTTT. Its protein is CASTPRGEQPQHF. The chain is built from TRBV6-5 and TRBJ1-5, with TRBD1 as a possible D gene (6 bases). Trimming took off 7 bases at V and 7 bases at J, with 14 bases between the two ends. The germline V gene encodes CDR1 MNHEY and CDR2 SVGAGI. The CDR3 sequence is 13 residues long.

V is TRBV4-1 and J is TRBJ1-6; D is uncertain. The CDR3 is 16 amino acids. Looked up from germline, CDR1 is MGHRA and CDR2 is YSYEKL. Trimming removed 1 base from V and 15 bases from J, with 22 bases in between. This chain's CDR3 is CASSQGITSGRVLLHF. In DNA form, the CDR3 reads TGCGCCAGCAGCCAAGGGATCACGAGCGGCCGCGTGCTCCTCCACTTT.

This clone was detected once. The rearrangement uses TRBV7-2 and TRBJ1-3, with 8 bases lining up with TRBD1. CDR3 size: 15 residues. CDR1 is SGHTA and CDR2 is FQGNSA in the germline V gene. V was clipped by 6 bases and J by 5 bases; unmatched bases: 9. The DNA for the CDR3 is TGTGCCAGCAGTAAATATGGACAGGGTAGAAACACCATATATTTT. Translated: CASSKYGQGRNTIYF.

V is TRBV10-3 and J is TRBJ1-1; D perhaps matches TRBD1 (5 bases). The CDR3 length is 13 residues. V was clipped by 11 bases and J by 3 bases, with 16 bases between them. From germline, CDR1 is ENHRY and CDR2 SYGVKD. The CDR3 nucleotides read TGTGCCGCAAAGGAGGGGCAGGACACTGAAGCTTTCTTT. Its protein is CAAKEGQDTEAFF.

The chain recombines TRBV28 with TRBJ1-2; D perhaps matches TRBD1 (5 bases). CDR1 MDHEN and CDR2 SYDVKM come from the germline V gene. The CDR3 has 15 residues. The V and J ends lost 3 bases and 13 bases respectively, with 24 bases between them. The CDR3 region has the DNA TGTGCCAGCAGTTTCGCTTCCTCCGGGGGAAGAGTTGGCACCTTC. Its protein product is CASSFASSGGRVGTF.

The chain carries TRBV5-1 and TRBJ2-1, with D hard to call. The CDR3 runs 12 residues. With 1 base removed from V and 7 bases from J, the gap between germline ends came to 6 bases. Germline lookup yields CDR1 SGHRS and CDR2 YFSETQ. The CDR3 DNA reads TGCGCCAGCAGCTTGCTGGGGAATGAGCAGTTCTTC. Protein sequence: CASSLLGNEQFF.

CDR3 DNA: TGTGCCAGCGTGGACAGGGGAGACACCGGGGAGCTGTTTTTT. This gives the protein CASVDRGDTGELFF. This rearrangement joins TRBV19 to TRBJ2-2; 9 bases are shared with TRBD1. The CDR3 extends over 14 amino acids. V dropped 9 bases and J dropped 3; count of bases not matched to a gene: 5. In germline, CDR1 is LNHDA, CDR2 SQIVND (reference sequence). Using reference TRBV19 and TRBJ2-2 for the parts outside the CDR3, the full variable domain is DGGITQSPKYLFRKEGQNVTLSCEQNLNHDAMYWYRQDPGQGLRLIYYSQIVNDFQKGDIAEGYSVSREKKESFPLTVTSAQKNPTAFYLCASVDRGDTGELFFGEGSRLTVL.

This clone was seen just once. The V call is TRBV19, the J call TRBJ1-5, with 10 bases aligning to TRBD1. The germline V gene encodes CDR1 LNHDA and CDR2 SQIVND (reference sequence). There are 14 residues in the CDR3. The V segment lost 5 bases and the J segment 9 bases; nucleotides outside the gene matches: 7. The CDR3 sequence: CASSRDRGPRPQHF. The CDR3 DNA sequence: TGTGCCAGTAGTCGGGACAGGGGTCCTCGGCCCCAGCATTTT.